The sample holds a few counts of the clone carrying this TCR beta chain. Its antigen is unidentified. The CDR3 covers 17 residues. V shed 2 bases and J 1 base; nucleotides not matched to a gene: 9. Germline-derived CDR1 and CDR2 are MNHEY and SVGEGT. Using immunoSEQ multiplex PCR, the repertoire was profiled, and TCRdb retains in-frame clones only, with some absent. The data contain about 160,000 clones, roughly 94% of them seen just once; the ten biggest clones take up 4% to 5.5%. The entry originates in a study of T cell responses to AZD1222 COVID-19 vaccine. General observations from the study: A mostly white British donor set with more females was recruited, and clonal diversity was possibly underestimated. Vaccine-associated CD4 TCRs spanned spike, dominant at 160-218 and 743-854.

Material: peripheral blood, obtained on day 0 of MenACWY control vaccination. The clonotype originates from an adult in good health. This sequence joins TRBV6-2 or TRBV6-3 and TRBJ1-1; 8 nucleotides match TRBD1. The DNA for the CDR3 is TGTGCCAGCAGTTACAAACTCAGGGGGCCTGCGAACACTGAAGCTTTCTTT. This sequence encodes CASSYKLRGPANTEAFF.